This entry concerns a single TCR beta chain. What it binds is not known. The data stem from a study of T cell responses to AZD1222 COVID-19 vaccine. Study findings and constraints: Donors in the cohort were predominantly white British and more often female, and clonal diversity was possibly underestimated.

The V gene's germline CDR1 is MNHEY and CDR2 SVGAGI. Deletions cut 4 bases from V and 5 bases from J, with 15 bases between. The CDR3 extends over 14 amino acids. Measured with immunoSEQ multiplex PCR; TCRdb has only the in-frame clones, and not every one. Among around 120,000 clones listed, about 93% were seen once. The receptor was isolated from an adult who received the AZD1222 COVID-19 vaccine. The specimen was peripheral blood, collected 28 days after the second AZD1222 dose. The genes are TRBV6-5 and TRBJ2-7; D is perhaps TRBD1 (7 bases). CDR3 sequence (DNA): TGTGCCAGCAGTTCCGGACAGGACTACCACGAGCAGTACTTC. Translated, it gives CASSSGQDYHEQYF.